Sequencing of this T cell receptor (beta chain) was carried out in a study of control samples from healthy donors and cancer patients. Trimming pared 7 bases from V and 7 bases from J, leaving 16 bases between. From germline, CDR1 is SNHLY and CDR2 FYNNEI. CDR3 length: 14 residues. TCRdb's copy holds only in-frame clones and misses some; the assay was immunoSEQ multiplex PCR. Here the sample spans roughly 39,000 clones, around nine tenths being singletons. V gene TRBV2 combines with J gene TRBJ1-4; D is uncertain. Sequenced input: blood. The TCR comes from a woman in her 50s in good health. The CDR3 region has the DNA TGTGCCAGCAACATAGAAAAGGGAGTTGAAAAACTGTTTTTT. Protein product: CASNIEKGVEKLFF.